A selection of T cell receptor beta chains follows, all from one sample in a study of CD8 T cells in Susac syndrome. TCRdb reprocessed the immunoSEQ multiplex PCR reads with MiXCR, giving one entry per CDR3 protein. The table shows over 150,000 distinct CDR3 sequences, with just under 95% occurring only once. The sample taken for sequencing was CD4+ T cells from PBMCs. The origin of the receptors is a human donor with Susac syndrome. CDR3s include the opening cysteine and the closing phenylalanine or tryptophan. The order of the fields is CDR3 protein, J gene, D gene, V gene. D genes are given only for firm matches.

cdr3_aa: CSVDRTDFTDTQYF
j_call: TRBJ2-3
d_call: .
v_call: TRBV29-1

cdr3_aa: CASTPSGGSYEQYF
j_call: TRBJ2-7
d_call: TRBD2
v_call: TRBV6-6

cdr3_aa: CSGTASSYEQYF
j_call: TRBJ2-7
d_call: .
v_call: TRBV20-1

cdr3_aa: CASSQDYGGTEAFF
j_call: TRBJ1-1
d_call: .
v_call: TRBV3-1

cdr3_aa: CASSSRGANVLTF
j_call: TRBJ2-6
d_call: .
v_call: TRBV6-5

cdr3_aa: CSVDGGDNEQFF
j_call: TRBJ2-1
d_call: .
v_call: TRBV29-1

cdr3_aa: CSARDYRGAPPQPQHF
j_call: TRBJ1-5
d_call: .
v_call: TRBV20-1

cdr3_aa: CSARENRDKNIQYF
j_call: TRBJ2-4
d_call: .
v_call: TRBV20-1

cdr3_aa: CASSFGGLEQYF
j_call: TRBJ2-7
d_call: .
v_call: TRBV12-3/TRBV12-4

cdr3_aa: CASSLVASGEQFF
j_call: TRBJ2-1
d_call: .
v_call: TRBV5-1

cdr3_aa: CASSVARHLNTGELFF
j_call: TRBJ2-2
d_call: .
v_call: TRBV9

cdr3_aa: CASSRRTGGDQPQHF
j_call: TRBJ1-5
d_call: TRBD1
v_call: TRBV6-2/TRBV6-3

cdr3_aa: CASSPRTSGNTGELFF
j_call: TRBJ2-2
d_call: TRBD2
v_call: TRBV6-2/TRBV6-3

cdr3_aa: CASSPWTGWEETQYF
j_call: TRBJ2-5
d_call: .
v_call: TRBV2

cdr3_aa: CASSQDPGTDYGYTF
j_call: TRBJ1-2
d_call: TRBD1
v_call: TRBV4-2

cdr3_aa: CASILRGSSYNEQFF
j_call: TRBJ2-1
d_call: TRBD2
v_call: TRBV23-1

cdr3_aa: CASSLRHEGGDGYTF
j_call: TRBJ1-2
d_call: .
v_call: TRBV3-1

cdr3_aa: CANSHTDTQYF
j_call: TRBJ2-3
d_call: .
v_call: TRBV18

cdr3_aa: CSVAGTYTDTQYF
j_call: TRBJ2-3
d_call: .
v_call: TRBV29-1

cdr3_aa: CASSQNTGLAAYEQYF
j_call: TRBJ2-7
d_call: TRBD2
v_call: TRBV4-2

cdr3_aa: CASSLEQGDEKLFF
j_call: TRBJ1-4
d_call: .
v_call: TRBV5-4

cdr3_aa: CASSQGGVPDTQYF
j_call: TRBJ2-3
d_call: .
v_call: TRBV3-1

cdr3_aa: CSSKGIQETQYF
j_call: TRBJ2-5
d_call: .
v_call: TRBV20-1

cdr3_aa: CASSVGQHSGANVLTF
j_call: TRBJ2-6
d_call: .
v_call: TRBV9

cdr3_aa: CASTTSGTYNSPLHF
j_call: TRBJ1-6
d_call: .
v_call: TRBV6-5

cdr3_aa: CASSWRDDQPQHF
j_call: TRBJ1-5
d_call: .
v_call: TRBV12-3/TRBV12-4

cdr3_aa: CASSNRGQGTQYF
j_call: TRBJ2-5
d_call: TRBD1
v_call: TRBV7-8

cdr3_aa: CASRKLRDANNSPLHF
j_call: TRBJ1-6
d_call: .
v_call: TRBV7-9

cdr3_aa: CASSVGLAPTDTQYF
j_call: TRBJ2-3
d_call: TRBD2
v_call: TRBV9

cdr3_aa: CASSSGLIYEQYF
j_call: TRBJ2-7
d_call: .
v_call: TRBV7-7

cdr3_aa: CASSFLAGGQETQYF
j_call: TRBJ2-5
d_call: TRBD2
v_call: TRBV7-7

cdr3_aa: CASSLPLTGVSGNTIYF
j_call: TRBJ1-3
d_call: TRBD1
v_call: TRBV5-4

cdr3_aa: CASSTGLNTEAFF
j_call: TRBJ1-1
d_call: TRBD1
v_call: TRBV2

cdr3_aa: CASSRDRDEQFF
j_call: TRBJ2-1
d_call: TRBD1
v_call: TRBV11-2

cdr3_aa: CASSSWGGYTF
j_call: TRBJ1-2
d_call: .
v_call: TRBV18

cdr3_aa: CASSFGGNVGSGNTIYF
j_call: TRBJ1-3
d_call: .
v_call: TRBV5-4